This TCR beta chain was retrieved from a study of blood T cell repertoires in COVID-19. The overall study: Sites in the United States, Italy and Spain provided acute and convalescent COVID-19 samples. T cells, B-cell-depleted T cells, or PBMCs provided the cDNA or gDNA that served as material.

The CDR3 length is 12 residues. Trimming shortened V by 5 bases and J by 3 bases, and 7 bases separated the two germline ends. TCRdb's table, derived via immunoSEQ multiplex PCR, lists solely in-frame clones and lacks some. The sample has around 100,000 clones; around 87% are singletons. This clone is a singleton in its sample. The source material was peripheral blood. This sequence originates from a woman in her twenties or thirties with acute or convalescent COVID-19. V and J are TRBV12-3 or TRBV12-4 and TRBJ1-2; no firm D call. In nucleotides, the CDR3 is TGTGCCAGCAGTCCCGGAGACTATGGCTACACCTTC. Translation: CASSPGDYGYTF.